Below, 32 T cell receptor beta chains from the same sample are listed, as sequenced in a study of beta chain features in type 1 diabetes. Sequenced material consisted of expressed TCRB transcripts (all of the isolated RNA was reverse transcribed). Repertoires were generated with immunoSEQ multiplex PCR, while TCRdb's copy carries only in-frame clones and drops some. The sample includes 130,000 to 150,000 clones, more than 9% of them seen just once. Sequenced input: naive CD4+ T cells from blood. These receptors were obtained from a man aged 18 to 30 in good health.

This clone appeared many times. The chain has TRBV18 and TRBJ1-1; maybe TRBD1 (5 bases). CDR1 is KGHSH and CDR2 is LQKENI in the germline V gene. This CDR3 has 14 amino acids. V was cut by 5 bases and J by 3 bases, with 13 bases left in between. CDR3 sequence (DNA): TGTGCCAGCTCAACAATCGAAGGGGACACTGAAGCTTTCTTT. Translated, it gives CASSTIEGDTEAFF. Full variable domain (outside the CDR3, taken from reference TRBV18 and TRBJ1-1): NAGVMQNPRHLVRRRGQEARLRCSPMKGHSHVYWYRQLPEEGLKFMVYLQKENIIDESGMPKERFSAEFPKEGPSILRIQQVVRGDSAAYFCASSTIEGDTEAFFGQGTRLTVV.

This clone was seen more than once but under ten times. The chain uses TRBV29-1 and TRBJ2-7; 8 nucleotides line up with TRBD1. The CDR3 runs 12 residues. CDR1 SQVTM and CDR2 ANQGSEA come from the germline V gene. The V gene end was trimmed by 4 bases and the J gene end by 3 bases; junction bases not matched to a gene: 2. CDR3 amino acids: CSVVGQGYEQYF. CDR3 bases: TGCAGCGTTGTCGGACAGGGCTACGAGCAGTACTTC.

This rearrangement joins TRBV7-2 to TRBJ1-4; TRBD1 matches at 8 bases. The CDR3 covers 16 residues. CDR1 is SGHTA and CDR2 is FQGNSA in the germline V gene. The junction had 5 bases not matched to a gene; V was cut back by 5 bases and J by 0 bases. As DNA, the CDR3 is TGTGCCAGCAGCCCTGGGACAGGCACAACTAATGAAAAACTGTTTTTT. Protein product: CASSPGTGTTNEKLFF.

This clone was detected a few times. The rearrangement links TRBV18 to TRBJ2-7, with D possibly TRBD2 on 5 matching bases. V was pared by 2 bases and J by 5 bases, with 13 bases between. The CDR3 loop spans 14 amino acids. CDR1 is KGHSH and CDR2 is LQKENI in the germline V gene. The CDR3 DNA sequence: TGTGCCAGCTCACCAGGGAGAACACGGGACGAGCAGTACTTC. Protein product: CASSPGRTRDEQYF. The full variable domain, rest sourced from reference TRBV18 and TRBJ2-7, is NAGVMQNPRHLVRRRGQEARLRCSPMKGHSHVYWYRQLPEEGLKFMVYLQKENIIDESGMPKERFSAEFPKEGPSILRIQQVVRGDSAAYFCASSPGRTRDEQYFGPGTRLTVT.

The chain carries TRBV28 and TRBJ1-2, with 11 bases aligning to TRBD1. CDR3 length: 14 residues. Trimming at V came to 3 bases and at J to 7 bases, leaving 4 bases not matched to a gene. Germline-derived CDR1 and CDR2 are MDHEN and SYDVKM. The DNA of the CDR3 is TGTGCCAGCAGTTTGGACAGGGGGCTAATTGGCTACACCTTC. Translation gives CASSLDRGLIGYTF.

The chain couples TRBV18 to TRBJ2-7, with 7 positions matching TRBD2. Germline CDR1 KGHSH, CDR2 LQKENI. V lost 2 bases to trimming and J lost 3 bases; unmatched junction nucleotides: 1. The CDR3 consists of 13 residues. The CDR3 loop reads CASSPSGGYEQYF. CDR3 nucleotides: TGTGCCAGCTCACCATCGGGAGGCTACGAGCAGTACTTC. Full variable domain (missing parts from reference TRBV18 and TRBJ2-7): NAGVMQNPRHLVRRRGQEARLRCSPMKGHSHVYWYRQLPEEGLKFMVYLQKENIIDESGMPKERFSAEFPKEGPSILRIQQVVRGDSAAYFCASSPSGGYEQYFGPGTRLTVT.

The V call is TRBV6-6, the J call TRBJ2-3; 8 bases map to TRBD1. V dropped 10 bases and J dropped 4; count of bases not matched to a gene: 10. The CDR3 totals 14 residues. Germline lookup yields CDR1 MNHNY and CDR2 SVGAGI (reference sequence). CDR3 nucleotide sequence: TGTGCCACCGTAGACAGGGGAGGTTCAGATACGCAGTATTTT. Translation: CATVDRGGSDTQYF.

The sample holds a few counts of this clone. The chain employs TRBV11-2 and TRBJ1-2; D unclear. This CDR3 comprises 13 residues. The V end lost 3 bases, the J end lost 4 bases, and 9 bases lay between the germline ends. Germline V gene lookup returns CDR1 SGHAT and CDR2 FQNNGV. The CDR3 nucleotides are TGTGCCAGCAGCTTGGATCGGAGCTATGGCTACACCTTC. It encodes CASSLDRSYGYTF.

CDR3 amino acids: CASSRGTSDTQYF. The DNA of the CDR3 is TGTGCCAGCAGTCGGGGAACTTCAGATACGCAGTATTTT. J is TRBJ2-3 and V is TRBV6-6, with a tentative D call TRBD2 (5 bases). Germline lookup yields CDR1 MNHNY and CDR2 SVGAGI (reference sequence). The V gene lost 5 bases and the J gene lost 4 bases, with 10 bases spanning the gap. The CDR3 is 13 amino acids.

Worth noting for this clone: This CDR3 is also generated by other DNA sequences in the sample. The chain combines TRBV27 with TRBJ2-5; TRBD1 might be the D (5 bases). CDR3 length: 13 residues. Trimming stripped 2 bases from V and 5 bases from J, with 9 bases between. In germline, CDR1 is MNHEY, CDR2 SMNVEV (reference sequence). The CDR3 bases are TGTGCCAGCAGTTTAAGGGGTACGGAGACCCAGTACTTC. Protein product: CASSLRGTETQYF.

The chain recombines TRBV6-5 with TRBJ2-7; unclear D gene. The CDR3 has 11 residues. Trimming cost V 5 bases and J 5 bases, with 7 bases left between them. The germline V gene encodes CDR1 MNHEY and CDR2 SVGAGI. The DNA of the CDR3 is TGTGCCAGCAGTGAGGTCGACGAGCAGTACTTC. It encodes CASSEVDEQYF.

This clone has more than one count but fewer than ten. DNA of the CDR3: TGTGCCAGCAGATACACCGGGACAGGTATTAACCTCTCCTACGAGCAGTACTTC. This sequence encodes CASRYTGTGINLSYEQYF. This sequence joins TRBV11-2 and TRBJ2-5; the match to TRBD1 covers 8 bases. The J call is uncertain, as TRBJ2-7 better fits the DNA end. Germline CDR1 and CDR2: SGHAT and FQNNGV. This CDR3 comprises 18 residues.

The table lists this clone with many counts. The rearrangement uses TRBV7-9 and TRBJ2-5; D is possibly TRBD2 (6 bases). In germline, CDR1 is SEHNR, CDR2 FQNEAQ (reference sequence). This CDR3 contains 14 residues. V was clipped by 5 bases and J by 5 bases, with 15 bases between them. This CDR3 is CASSPLGGRETQYF. The CDR3 bases are TGTGCCAGCAGCCCGCTGGGGGGTAGGGAGACCCAGTACTTC. Supplemented by reference TRBV7-9 and TRBJ2-5, the full variable domain reads DTGVSQNPRHKITKRGQNVTFRCDPISEHNRLYWYRQTLGQGPEFLTYFQNEAQLEKSRLLSDRFSAERPKGSFSTLEIQRTEQGDSAMYLCASSPLGGRETQYFGPGTRLLVL.

This clone has ten or more counts. The chain joins TRBV14 to TRBJ2-7, with D uncertain. The CDR3 covers 13 residues. The V gene lost 1 base and the J gene lost 2 bases, with 6 bases spanning the gap. The V gene's germline CDR1 is SGHDN and CDR2 FVKESK. The CDR3 is CASSQGLTYEQYF. The CDR3 bases are TGTGCCAGCAGCCAAGGTCTTACCTACGAGCAGTACTTC.

This clone has just a few counts. CDR3 in DNA: TGTGCCAGCAGCTTAAACCAGGGAAGGGGCTACACCTTC. Protein product: CASSLNQGRGYTF. The genes are TRBV11-2 and TRBJ1-2; D possibly corresponds to TRBD1 (5 bases). Trimming left V 2 bases short and J 8 bases short, with 12 bases between. Germline V lookup: CDR1 SGHAT, CDR2 FQNNGV. The CDR3 consists of 13 residues. Full variable domain (missing parts from reference TRBV11-2 and TRBJ1-2): EAGVAQSPRYKIIEKRQSVAFWCNPISGHATLYWYQQILGQGPKLLIQFQNNGVVDDSQLPKDRFSAERLKGVDSTLKIQPAKLEDSAVYLCASSLNQGRGYTFGSGTRLTVV.

This clone was counted only a few times. The rearrangement joins TRBV28 to TRBJ2-5; maybe TRBD1 (6 bases). Germline V lookup: CDR1 MDHEN, CDR2 SYDVKM. The V end was cut by 2 bases, the J end by 5 bases, with 27 bases between. The CDR3 runs to 19 residues. Here the CDR3 DNA reads TGTGCCAGCAGTTTACTCTCGGCTAGGCCGGGACAAAAAAGGGAGACCCAGTACTTC. It translates to CASSLLSARPGQKRETQYF.

This sequence joins TRBV5-4 and TRBJ2-5; 12 positions agree with TRBD2. This CDR3 comprises 15 residues. From germline, CDR1 is SGHNT and CDR2 YYREEE (reference sequence). With 2 bases clipped from V and 5 bases from J, the junction kept 4 bases outside the gene matches. DNA of the CDR3: TGTGCCAGCAGCTTTGGAGGGACTAGCGGGGAGACCCAGTACTTC. Protein sequence: CASSFGGTSGETQYF.

This rearrangement joins TRBV16 to TRBJ1-4; 8 nucleotides agree with TRBD1. CDR1 KGHSY and CDR2 FQNENV come from the germline V gene. The CDR3 is 14 amino acids. Trimming took 4 bases from V and 10 from J; bases not matched to a gene: 8. CDR3 sequence reads: CASSRDRWSGKLFF. As DNA, the CDR3 is TGTGCCAGCAGCCGGGACAGGTGGTCAGGAAAACTGTTTTTT.

This clone was found a few times. The chain links TRBV27 to TRBJ1-2; 7 bases are shared with TRBD1. Germline loops: CDR1 MNHEY, CDR2 SMNVEV (reference sequence). V shed 7 bases, J shed 2 bases, and the junction held 10 bases outside the gene matches. This CDR3 region has 15 residues. CDR3 sequence reads: CASTPGGGSNYGYTF. DNA of the CDR3: TGTGCCAGCACCCCGGGAGGGGGCTCCAACTATGGCTACACCTTC.

This clone was picked up a small number of times. The chain combines TRBV2 with TRBJ2-6; D perhaps matches TRBD1 (5 bases). The ends were cut back, 3 bases at V and 0 bases at J, with 6 bases in the middle. In germline, CDR1 is SNHLY, CDR2 FYNNEI. The CDR3 covers 15 residues. The CDR3 loop is CASSEQGSGANVLTF. CDR3 nucleotides: TGTGCCAGCAGTGAGCAGGGCTCTGGGGCCAACGTCCTGACTTTC. Full variable domain (missing parts from reference TRBV2 and TRBJ2-6): EPEVTQTPSHQVTQMGQEVILRCVPISNHLYFYWYRQILGQKVEFLVSFYNNEISEKSEIFDDQFSVERPDGSNFTLKIRSTKLEDSAMYFCASSEQGSGANVLTFGAGSRLTVL.

There are a few counts of this clone. The chain couples TRBV7-3 to TRBJ2-7; perhaps TRBD1 as D (6 bases). Trimming took 4 bases from V and 2 from J, leaving 15 bases between them. Germline V gene data show CDR1 as SGHTA and CDR2 as FQGTGA. CDR3 size: 15 residues. CDR3 bases: TGTGCCAGCAGCTCAAGGACAGCTTCACCCTACGAGCAGTACTTC. It encodes CASSSRTASPYEQYF.

The sample holds a few counts of this clone. This rearrangement joins TRBV5-1 to TRBJ2-1, with 7 bases lining up with TRBD1. CDR1 SGHRS and CDR2 YFSETQ come from the germline V gene. This CDR3 contains 17 residues. V gave up 4 bases and J gave up 5 bases; unmatched junction bases: 15. CDR3 DNA sequence: TGCGCCAGCAGCATGCGCCCTCCGGGACAGACCCACAATGAGCAGTTCTTC. It is translated as CASSMRPPGQTHNEQFF.

The sample holds many counts of this clone. This sequence joins TRBV5-1 and TRBJ2-1; 8 nucleotides agree with TRBD2. Germline V gene data show CDR1 as SGHRS and CDR2 as YFSETQ. V was clipped by 4 bases and J by 4 bases; unmatched bases: 10. The CDR3 length is 16 residues. DNA for the CDR3: TGCGCCAGCAGCGCGAGACAAGCGGGGGCATACAATGAGCAGTTCTTC. Protein product: CASSARQAGAYNEQFF.

The chain combines TRBV5-4 with TRBJ1-2; D unclear. In germline, CDR1 is SGHNT, CDR2 YYREEE (reference sequence). This CDR3 region has 17 residues. Trimming shortened V by 0 bases and J by 4 bases, and 19 bases separated the two germline ends. CDR3 nucleotides: TGTGCCAGCAGCTTGGCCGGCGGTTTCCCTCTGCCCTATGGCTACACCTTC. Translated, it gives CASSLAGGFPLPYGYTF.

This clone was counted only a few times. The chain couples TRBV28 to TRBJ2-7; 9 bases agree with TRBD1. CDR3 size: 14 residues. V lost 7 bases, J lost 3 bases, and 7 bases stayed unmatched. Germline V gene lookup returns CDR1 MDHEN and CDR2 SYDVKM. The chain's CDR3 is CASTPGTGNYEQYF. The DNA for the CDR3 is TGTGCCAGCACCCCCGGGACAGGGAACTACGAGCAGTACTTC.

This clone turned up a few times. The chain joins TRBV5-6 to TRBJ2-7; 11 bases fit TRBD2. The CDR3 extends over 15 amino acids. After removal of 4 bases from V and 5 bases from J, the junction contained 8 bases not matched to a gene. Germline assignment: CDR1 SGHDT and CDR2 YYEEEE. The CDR3 spells CASSTSSGGPHEQYF. The CDR3 nucleotides are TGTGCCAGCAGCACATCTAGCGGGGGGCCTCACGAGCAGTACTTC.

The chain carries TRBV7-9 and TRBJ1-1; D not certain. The ends were cut back, 2 bases at V and 4 bases at J, with 8 bases in the middle. Germline V gives CDR1 SEHNR, CDR2 FQNEAQ (reference sequence). This CDR3 has 13 amino acids. DNA of the CDR3: TGTGCCAGCAGCTTATGGAGGGCCACTGAAGCTTTCTTT. Amino acid sequence: CASSLWRATEAFF.

The genes are TRBV7-2 and TRBJ2-7, with D hard to call. The CDR3 consists of 11 residues. CDR1 SGHTA and CDR2 FQGNSA come from the germline V gene. The germline V and J ends were trimmed by 7 bases and 1 base, with 5 bases remaining between them. This chain's CDR3 is CASMRSYEQYF. CDR3 sequence (DNA): TGTGCCAGCATGCGGTCCTACGAGCAGTACTTC.

J is TRBJ1-1 and V is TRBV5-1, with TRBD1 identical over 10 bases. Germline trimming cut 4 bases from V and 3 bases from J; bases unmatched to any gene: 6. The CDR3 contains 15 residues. Germline V gives CDR1 SGHRS, CDR2 YFSETQ. This chain's CDR3 is CASSPDRGDDTEAFF. The CDR3 DNA reads TGCGCCAGCAGCCCGGACAGGGGGGATGACACTGAAGCTTTCTTT.

The chain uses TRBV9 and TRBJ2-5; TRBD1 is a possible D gene (5 bases). Trimming took 4 bases from V and 5 from J, leaving 12 bases between them. CDR1 is SGDLS, CDR2 YYNGEE, per germline. This CDR3 has 13 amino acids. In nucleotides, the CDR3 is TGTGCCAGCAGCCTGGCCAGGGATGAGACCCAGTACTTC. As protein: CASSLARDETQYF.

The table lists this clone with a few counts. The V gene is TRBV7-6, the J gene TRBJ1-3, with D hard to call. The CDR3 loop spans 13 amino acids. Germline V lookup: CDR1 SGHVS, CDR2 FNYEAQ. Trimming took off 2 bases at V and 10 bases at J, with 12 bases between the two ends. This CDR3 reads CASSLLSDSTIYF. In DNA, the CDR3 is TGTGCCAGCAGCTTACTATCAGACTCGACCATATATTTT.

The sample holds a few counts of this clone. The chain has TRBV9 and TRBJ2-7, with TRBD1 matching 8 bases. The V gene's germline CDR1 is SGDLS and CDR2 YYNGEE. The V segment lost 1 base and the J segment 0 bases; nucleotides outside the gene matches: 9. This CDR3 region has 17 residues. The CDR3 sequence: CASSVTPGQVNSYEQYF. The CDR3 nucleotides read TGTGCCAGCAGCGTAACCCCGGGACAGGTTAACTCCTACGAGCAGTACTTC.